The sequence of this T cell receptor (beta chain) was determined in a study of T cell clonotyping in hematopoietic cell transplantation. Notes on this clone: Antigen specificity is unknown.

Profiling relied on immunoSEQ multiplex PCR, and the TCRdb table lists in-frame clones only, not all of them. In the table there are approximately 9,700 clones, roughly 79% of which are singletons. Per the germline V gene, CDR1 is SGHDT and CDR2 is YYEEEE. This CDR3 has 14 amino acids. The V and J ends lost 0 bases and 2 bases respectively, with 9 bases between them. General observations from the study: No sorting was done, leaving CD4 and CD8 contributions mixed. Recipient TCR diversity dropped after transplant; expanded clonotypes rose from day 30 to 180.

This clonotype was obtained from a female patient between 40 and 55 years old who had an allogeneic stem cell transplant from a related donor, so T cells may come from the graft donor. Some clones in this sample may be carry-over from other donors' samples. V usage is TRBV5-6 and J usage is TRBJ2-7; D ambiguous. Sequences were derived from PBMCs, sampled 30 days after allogeneic stem cell transplant. CDR3 DNA sequence: TGTGCCAGCAGCTTGGATGCTCTAGCCTACGAGCAGTACTTC. Amino acid sequence: CASSLDALAYEQYF.